The 18 T cell receptor beta chains given below trace back to one sample, sequenced in a study of T cells in Graves' hyperthyroidism and ophthalmopathy. RNA transcripts served as the template for amplifying TCR beta CDR3 regions. An initial round of RT-PCR targeting the TCR CDR3 relied on the HTBI primer set. TCRdb fed the multiplex PCR reads into MiXCR, producing one record per CDR3 protein. The table lists some 550,000 distinct CDR3 sequences, approximately 16% of them singletons, with roughly 3.3% in the top ten. The sequencing input was blood. The receptors come from a middle-aged woman with Graves' ophthalmopathy.

In this sample, this clonotype turned up a few times. The chain joins TRBV11-2 to TRBJ2-1, with 11 bases matching TRBD2. V lost 6 bases to trimming and J lost 9 bases; unmatched junction nucleotides: 7. The CDR3 contains 14 residues. Per germline, CDR1 SGHAT and CDR2 FQNNGV. CDR3 DNA sequence: TGTGCCAGCAGTTTAACTAGCGGGAGTTTTGAGCAGTTCTTC. Translating gives CASSLTSGSFEQFF.

The chain is built from TRBV18 and TRBJ2-5, with 9 bases fitting TRBD2. Trimming at V came to 4 bases and at J to 6 bases, leaving 12 bases not matched to a gene. Germline CDR1 reads KGHSH; CDR2 reads LQKENI. The length of the CDR3 is 16 residues. The CDR3 sequence: CASSQPSSGTGKTQYF. CDR3 DNA: TGTGCCAGCTCACAACCCTCTAGCGGGACGGGGAAGACCCAGTACTTC.

The chain combines TRBV6-1 with TRBJ2-2; 8 bases match TRBD1. CDR3 length: 16 residues. The trim removed 6 bases at V and 5 bases at J, leaving 11 bases unmatched. Germline values: CDR1 MNHNS, CDR2 SASEGT. CDR3: CASRPYTGGRTGELFF. CDR3 in DNA: TGTGCCAGCAGGCCCTATACAGGGGGACGGACCGGGGAGCTGTTTTTT.

The V and J genes are TRBV5-1 and TRBJ1-6; D gene unclear. Trimming pared 8 bases from V and 4 bases from J, leaving 16 bases between. CDR1 is SGHRS, CDR2 YFSETQ, per germline. This CDR3 has 15 amino acids. The CDR3 reads CASRGLGEYNSPLHF. CDR3 sequence (DNA): TGCGCCAGTCGTGGACTTGGGGAGTATAATTCACCCCTCCACTTT.

This chain uses TRBV6-1 with TRBJ1-6; TRBD1 matches at 9 bases. Trimming removed 5 bases from V and 6 bases from J; junction bases left unmatched: 5. This CDR3 is 15 amino acids long. Per germline, CDR1 MNHNS and CDR2 SASEGT. DNA of the CDR3: TGTGCCAGCAGTCCCGGACAGGGGCCTAATTCACCCCTCCACTTT. Its protein product is CASSPGQGPNSPLHF.

The chain employs TRBV18 and TRBJ2-2, with D hard to call. V lost 8 bases and J lost 3, with 16 bases in between. This CDR3 spans 15 amino acids. In germline, CDR1 is KGHSH, CDR2 LQKENI. The CDR3 sequence: CASKNSLEYTGELFF. CDR3 nucleotide sequence: TGTGCCAGCAAAAATTCTTTAGAGTACACCGGGGAGCTGTTTTTT.

The chain recombines TRBV5-1 with TRBJ1-3; a weak D match, TRBD1 (5 bases). The CDR3 is made up of 16 amino acids. Looked up from germline, CDR1 is SGHRS and CDR2 is YFSETQ. Trimming shortened V by 4 bases and J by 0 bases, and 14 bases separated the two germline ends. The CDR3: CASSRLGVVSGNTIYF. CDR3 bases: TGCGCCAGCAGCCGGCTGGGGGTGGTCTCTGGAAACACCATATATTTT.

The V call is TRBV12-3 or TRBV12-4, the J call TRBJ2-1, with a weak D call TRBD1 (5 bases). This CDR3 has 15 amino acids. Deletions cut 3 bases from V and 6 bases from J, with 15 bases between. The CDR3 protein is CASSFQSGKGNEQFF. CDR3 coding DNA: TGTGCCAGCAGTTTTCAGTCAGGGAAGGGCAATGAGCAGTTCTTC.

This clonotype appeared many times. CDR3 protein: CSATTGTQNTEQYF. DNA for the CDR3: TGCAGTGCTACGACCGGGACACAAAACACCGAGCAGTACTTC. The chain combines TRBV20-1 with TRBJ2-7, with D tentatively TRBD1 (6 bases). Trimming cost V 4 bases and J 6 bases, with 19 bases left between them. CDR3 length: 14 residues. Germline loops: CDR1 DFQATT, CDR2 SNEGSKA (reference sequence).

This clonotype was seen more than once but under ten times. A read error is possible here, since a much larger clone lies one base away. The chain links TRBV6-2 or TRBV6-3 to TRBJ1-1, with TRBD1 as a possible D gene (5 bases). The germline gives CDR1 MNHEY, CDR2 SVGEGT. CDR3 size: 15 residues. Here the CDR3 DNA reads TGTGCCGGGGGGGGAGTTTGGAGCCTGAACACTGAAGCTGTCTTT. It codes for CAGGGVWSLNTEAVF.

Many counts were recorded for this clonotype. This chain joins TRBV3-1 and TRBJ2-3; 9 nucleotides agree with TRBD2. The CDR3 spans 15 residues. Germline V gene lookup returns CDR1 LGHDT and CDR2 YNNKEL (reference sequence). J lost 6 bases, V lost 2 bases, and 6 bases had no gene match. The CDR3 loop reads CASSQRVLAGDTQYF. CDR3 DNA sequence: TGTGCCAGCAGCCAACGCGTTCTAGCGGGGGATACGCAGTATTTT.

The V call is TRBV5-1, the J call TRBJ1-1, with D perhaps TRBD1 (5 bases). In germline, CDR1 is SGHRS, CDR2 YFSETQ. Trimming took 0 bases from V and 2 from J, leaving 17 bases between them. The CDR3 contains 17 residues. This chain's CDR3 is CASSLEGFQLGNTEAFF. The CDR3 region has the DNA TGCGCCAGCAGCTTGGAGGGGTTCCAGCTGGGTAACACTGAAGCTTTCTTT.

This clonotype was detected ten times or more. The chain couples TRBV9 to TRBJ2-1, with D tentatively TRBD2 (5 bases). The germline V gene encodes CDR1 SGDLS and CDR2 YYNGEE. The CDR3 spans 15 residues. Trimming removed 0 bases from V and 0 bases from J, with 7 bases in between. The DNA for the CDR3 is TGTGCCAGCAGCGTAGGCGAGGGCTCCTACAATGAGCAGTTCTTC. Its protein is CASSVGEGSYNEQFF.

This clonotype was counted many times. The chain has TRBV7-3 and TRBJ2-1; TRBD2 agrees at 13 bases. Trimming at V came to 4 bases and at J to 8 bases, leaving 8 bases not matched to a gene. The CDR3 loop spans 16 amino acids. Germline assignment: CDR1 SGHTA and CDR2 FQGTGA. This CDR3 is CASSSTTSGGAYEQFF. The CDR3 DNA reads TGTGCCAGCAGCTCCACTACTAGCGGGGGGGCGTATGAGCAGTTCTTC. The variable domain in full, with the rest retrieved from reference TRBV7-3 and TRBJ2-1, is GAGVSQTPSNKVTEKGKYVELRCDPISGHTALYWYRQSLGQGPEFLIYFQGTGAADDSGLPNDRFFAVRPEGSVSTLKIQRTERGDSAVYLCASSSTTSGGAYEQFFGPGTRLTVL.

This clonotype was detected a few times. J is TRBJ2-3 and V is TRBV6-1; 10 positions agree with TRBD1. This CDR3 spans 15 amino acids. Germline lookup yields CDR1 MNHNS and CDR2 SASEGT. V was pared by 5 bases and J by 4 bases, with 6 bases of the junction left unmatched. The CDR3 bases are TGTGCCAGCAGTTGGACAGGGGGTCACGCAGATACGCAGTATTTT. Its protein is CASSWTGGHADTQYF.

This clonotype has a count of ten or more. This chain joins TRBV2 and TRBJ1-5; no clear D. Germline assignment: CDR1 SNHLY and CDR2 FYNNEI. With 3 bases removed from V and 6 bases from J, the gap between germline ends came to 12 bases. There are 14 residues in the CDR3. The CDR3: CASSDSFGAQPQHF. The CDR3 DNA is TGTGCCAGCAGTGACTCCTTTGGTGCTCAGCCCCAGCATTTT.

The chain employs TRBV10-3 and TRBJ2-2; 7 nucleotides align to TRBD2. The germline V gene has CDR1 ENHRY and CDR2 SYGVKD. The J segment lost 5 bases and the V segment lost 0 bases, leaving 12 bases of the junction unmatched. The CDR3 runs 18 residues. The CDR3 DNA is TGTGCCATCAGTGAGTCGAAAAGCGGCGCAGCGGGGACCGGGGAGCTGTTTTTT. Translating it yields CAISESKSGAAGTGELFF.

A note on this clonotype: It may be a read error: a sequence one base away is much more abundant. The DNA for the CDR3 is TGTGCCAGCTCAGACGGAAGATTCCACGAGCAGTACTTC. This gives the protein CASSDGRFHEQYF. The chain is built from TRBV18 and TRBJ2-7; D gene unclear. The CDR3 has 13 amino acids. Deletions cut 5 bases from V and 5 bases from J, with 13 bases between. Germline-derived CDR1 and CDR2 are KGHSH and LQKENI.